These 25 T cell receptor beta chains were all obtained from the same sample, sequenced in a study of blood T cell repertoires in COVID-19. The method was immunoSEQ multiplex PCR; TCRdb's version includes in-frame clones alone and lacks a portion of them. This sample has more than 300,000 clones, with roughly 88% found just once. Sequencing was carried out using peripheral blood. All receptors come from a woman aged 30 to 39 with COVID-19, enrolled during active disease.

As for this clone: Distinct nucleotide sequences in the sample also encode this CDR3. This rearrangement joins TRBV6-1 to TRBJ1-5; D unresolved. The CDR3 contains 14 residues. V shed 3 bases and J shed 2 bases, with 8 bases lying between them. The germline gives CDR1 MNHNS, CDR2 SASEGT. The CDR3 nucleotides read TGTGCCAGCAGTGAGTCCGGGGGCAATCAGCCCCAGCATTTT. Residues: CASSESGGNQPQHF.

This rearrangement joins TRBV7-8 to TRBJ1-5; 7 bases are shared with TRBD1. The CDR3 is 13 residues long. The V gene end was trimmed by 4 bases and the J gene end by 5 bases; junction bases not matched to a gene: 2. Germline CDR1 and CDR2: SGHVS and FQNEAQ. The CDR3 sequence: CASSWDRDQPQHF. The DNA of the CDR3 is TGTGCCAGCAGCTGGGACAGAGATCAGCCCCAGCATTTT.

The rearrangement uses TRBV20-1 and TRBJ2-7; 11 bases line up with TRBD1. J lost 0 bases, V lost 3 bases, and 1 base had no gene match. CDR1 and CDR2 (germline): DFQATT, SNEGSKA (reference sequence). This CDR3 has 14 amino acids. DNA of the CDR3: TGCAGTGCTAGTGGGACAGGGGGCTCCTACGAGCAGTACGTC. Its protein product is CSASGTGGSYEQYV.

CDR3 sequence (DNA): TGTGCCAGTACCGGGAGTGACCGGGAGACCCAGTACTTC. This translates into CASTGSDRETQYF. The chain employs TRBV27 and TRBJ2-5; tentative D call: TRBD2 (6 bases). Germline CDR1 reads MNHEY; CDR2 reads SMNVEV (reference sequence). V lost 9 bases, J lost 5 bases, and 16 bases lay in between. The CDR3 has 13 amino acids.

The V and J genes are TRBV6-6 and TRBJ1-2, with 8 nucleotides matching TRBD1. With V trimmed by 1 base and J by 6 bases, 4 bases remained unmatched. There are 14 residues in the CDR3. Germline CDR1 and CDR2: MNHNY and SVGAGI (reference sequence). CDR3 nucleotides: TGTGCCAGCAGTTACTTGACAGGGGCGGATGGCTACACCTTC. Encoded protein: CASSYLTGADGYTF.

This clone was found once. This chain connects TRBV30 to TRBJ1-2; the D gene is possibly TRBD1 (5 bases). V was cut by 2 bases and J by 8 bases, with 12 bases left in between. This CDR3 spans 12 amino acids. Germline CDR1 is GTSNPN and CDR2 is SVGIG (reference sequence). CDR3 DNA sequence: TGTGCCTGGAGTAGAGGGGAGGGAGGCTACACCTTC. Amino acids: CAWSRGEGGYTF.

This chain connects TRBV6-5 to TRBJ2-7; D not certain. CDR3 length: 14 amino acids. Germline V gene lookup returns CDR1 MNHEY and CDR2 SVGAGI. V was shortened by 6 bases and J by 2 bases, with 14 bases between the two germline ends. The CDR3 DNA is TGTGCCAGCAGCTACGGCGGTACCCCCTACGAGCAGTACGTC. Its translation is CASSYGGTPYEQYV.

This chain uses TRBV10-3 with TRBJ1-2, with a tentative D call TRBD1 (6 bases). The CDR3 length is 14 residues. Germline V gene sequence: CDR1 ENHRY, CDR2 SYGVKD. The ends were cut back, 3 bases at V and 4 bases at J, with 12 bases in the middle. The CDR3 DNA is TGTGCCATCAGTGACTCGACAGGTCTCTATGGCTACACCTTC. Amino acids: CAISDSTGLYGYTF.

The chain has TRBV5-6 and TRBJ1-5; 10 nucleotides agree with TRBD1. This CDR3 is built from 16 residues. CDR1 is SGHDT, CDR2 YYEEEE, per germline. Unmatched junction bases numbered 6, after V lost 0 bases and J lost 6 bases. The chain's CDR3 is CASSLAGTGVPQPQHF. CDR3 nucleotide sequence: TGTGCCAGCAGCTTGGCAGGGACAGGGGTTCCTCAGCCCCAGCATTTT.

V is TRBV19 and J is TRBJ2-2; 13 nucleotides match TRBD2. The germline V gene encodes CDR1 LNHDA and CDR2 SQIVND (reference sequence). This CDR3 region has 18 residues. V dropped 2 bases and J dropped 2; count of bases not matched to a gene: 5. The chain's CDR3 is CASSISGLAGENTGELFF. Here the CDR3 DNA reads TGTGCCAGTAGTATATCCGGACTAGCGGGGGAAAACACCGGGGAGCTGTTTTTT.

The V and J genes are TRBV7-9 and TRBJ1-4; tentatively, D is TRBD1 (5 bases). The length of the CDR3 is 16 residues. Germline values: CDR1 SEHNR, CDR2 FQNEAQ (reference sequence). The V gene lost 5 bases and the J gene lost 0 bases, with 13 bases spanning the gap. The CDR3 DNA reads as TGTGCCAGCAGCCTCAGACAGACTTCAACTAATGAAAAACTGTTTTTT. It specifies CASSLRQTSTNEKLFF.

The CDR3 DNA is TGTGCCAGTAGTGTCAGGGTGGCCACTGAAGCTTTCTTT. Its translation is CASSVRVATEAFF. This chain uses TRBV19 with TRBJ1-1; D may be TRBD1 (5 bases). This CDR3 has 13 amino acids. Germline CDR1 is LNHDA and CDR2 is SQIVND (reference sequence). V dropped 5 bases and J dropped 4 bases, with 11 bases sitting between them. Full variable domain (outside the CDR3, taken from reference TRBV19 and TRBJ1-1): DGGITQSPKYLFRKEGQNVTLSCEQNLNHDAMYWYRQDPGQGLRLIYYSQIVNDFQKGDIAEGYSVSREKKESFPLTVTSAQKNPTAFYLCASSVRVATEAFFGQGTRLTVV.

J is TRBJ2-2 and V is TRBV15; 9 nucleotides align to TRBD1. Trimming took 8 bases from V and 6 from J; bases not matched to a gene: 16. Germline values: CDR1 LNHNV, CDR2 YYDKDF (reference sequence). This CDR3 comprises 17 residues. The CDR3 is CATSQDRGPSGAGELFF. The DNA for the CDR3 is TGTGCCACCTCCCAGGACAGGGGTCCCTCGGGGGCCGGGGAGCTGTTTTTT.

The chain carries TRBV18 and TRBJ1-2, with D unresolved. The CDR3 spans 15 residues. CDR1 is KGHSH and CDR2 is LQKENI in the germline V gene. V gave up 3 bases and J gave up 2 bases, with 13 bases separating them. CDR3 DNA sequence: TGTGCCAGCTCACCTGAGGGAGGGTCCAACTATGGCTACACCTTC. It translates to CASSPEGGSNYGYTF.

The chain combines TRBV11-3 with TRBJ2-1; 10 bases align to TRBD2. V shed 5 bases and J 8 bases; nucleotides not matched to a gene: 3. Germline lookup yields CDR1 SGHNT and CDR2 YENEEA. This CDR3 region has 13 residues. CDR3 protein: CASSLGLADEQFF. As DNA, the CDR3 is TGTGCCAGCAGCCTTGGACTAGCGGATGAGCAGTTCTTC.

CDR3 sequence reads: CATSDFLGSEAFF. The CDR3 coding sequence is TGTGCCACCAGTGATTTCCTGGGCTCTGAAGCTTTCTTT. J is TRBJ1-1 and V is TRBV24-1; unclear D gene. The germline V and J ends were trimmed by 1 base and 6 bases, with 8 bases remaining between them. Germline CDR1 KGHDR, CDR2 SFDVKD. The CDR3 contains 13 residues.

The V and J genes are TRBV2 and TRBJ1-2, with 7 positions matching TRBD1. CDR1 is SNHLY and CDR2 is FYNNEI in the germline V gene. Trimming took 5 bases from V and 0 from J; bases not matched to a gene: 6. CDR3 length: 15 residues. In DNA, the CDR3 is TGTGCCAGCAGTCAAAGGGACAGTTCTAACTATGGCTACACCTTC. Translating gives CASSQRDSSNYGYTF.

The chain couples TRBV2 to TRBJ1-1; D gene ambiguous. Germline-derived CDR1 and CDR2 are SNHLY and FYNNEI. The CDR3 is 12 amino acids. V was pared by 4 bases and J by 9 bases, with 12 bases between. The DNA for the CDR3 is TGTGCCAGCAGTGCGCTACAGTGGCAAGCTTTCTTT. Its protein is CASSALQWQAFF. Supplemented by reference TRBV2 and TRBJ1-1, the full variable domain reads EPEVTQTPSHQVTQMGQEVILRCVPISNHLYFYWYRQILGQKVEFLVSFYNNEISEKSEIFDDQFSVERPDGSNFTLKIRSTKLEDSAMYFCASSALQWQAFFGQGTRLTVV.

This clone was counted once. The V and J genes are TRBV30 and TRBJ2-7, with D possibly matching TRBD2 (7 bases). The V gene's germline CDR1 is GTSNPN and CDR2 SVGIG (reference sequence). The CDR3 extends over 14 amino acids. The germline V and J ends were trimmed by 3 bases and 6 bases, with 18 bases remaining between them. The CDR3 protein is CAWSLTGGPFEQYF. The CDR3 nucleotides are TGTGCCTGGAGCTTGACCGGGGGGCCCTTCGAGCAGTACTTC.

The table lists this clone with a few counts. The rearrangement uses TRBV7-2 and TRBJ2-1, with 10 bases matching TRBD2. This CDR3 comprises 16 residues. Germline assignment: CDR1 SGHTA and CDR2 FQGNSA. Losses at the gene ends were 1 base for V and 8 bases for J; bases not matched to a gene: 8. CDR3 in amino acids: CASSLEIAGGGDEQFF. The CDR3 DNA reads as TGTGCCAGCAGCTTAGAAATAGCGGGGGGCGGCGATGAGCAGTTCTTC.

J is TRBJ1-3 and V is TRBV4-3, with unresolved D. The V end was cut by 5 bases, the J end by 2 bases, with 7 bases between. Germline-derived CDR1 and CDR2 are LGHNA and YSLEER. The CDR3 covers 13 residues. CDR3: CASSSLPGNTIYF. CDR3 in DNA: TGCGCCAGCAGCTCACTTCCTGGAAACACCATATATTTT.

V and J are TRBV15 and TRBJ1-3; 8 positions match TRBD1. V trimming: 3 bases; J trimming: 0 bases; junction bases outside the gene matches: 4. Germline CDR1 LNHNV, CDR2 YYDKDF (reference sequence). The CDR3 has 16 amino acids. CDR3 nucleotide sequence: TGTGCCACCAGCAGGGGACAGGTATTCTCTGGAAACACCATATATTTT. Translation gives CATSRGQVFSGNTIYF.

The chain links TRBV4-2 to TRBJ1-5; TRBD1 matches 9 bases. The germline gives CDR1 LGHNA, CDR2 YNFKEQ. After removal of 0 bases from V and 6 bases from J, the junction contained 6 bases not matched to a gene. The CDR3 is 16 residues long. The CDR3 DNA reads as TGTGCCAGCAGCCAAGATCCCGGGACAGGGAGTCAGCCCCAGCATTTT. Protein: CASSQDPGTGSQPQHF.

The V call is TRBV5-1, the J call TRBJ1-2; possibly TRBD1 for D (5 bases). This CDR3 spans 14 amino acids. The V gene's germline CDR1 is SGHRS and CDR2 YFSETQ. With 4 bases removed from V and 6 bases from J, the gap between germline ends came to 16 bases. CDR3 sequence (DNA): TGCGCCAGCAGCCAGGGAGGGGCGAGGAATGGCTACACCTTC. It encodes CASSQGGARNGYTF. Based on the CDR3 plus reference TRBV5-1 and TRBJ1-2, the full variable domain is KAGVTQTPRYLIKTRGQQVTLSCSPISGHRSVSWYQQTPGQGLQFLFEYFSETQRNKGNFPGRFSGRQFSNSRSEMNVSTLELGDSALYLCASSQGGARNGYTFGSGTRLTVV.

The chain employs TRBV9 and TRBJ1-3; 7 bases map to TRBD1. V trimming: 0 bases; J trimming: 0 bases; junction bases outside the gene matches: 3. The CDR3 has 16 amino acids. Germline V gives CDR1 SGDLS, CDR2 YYNGEE. CDR3 sequence reads: CASSVGGQRSGNTIYF. The CDR3 DNA follows: TGTGCCAGCAGCGTAGGGGGACAGCGCTCTGGAAACACCATATATTTT.